Detailed here is one TCR beta chain. Germline assignment: CDR1 SGHKS and CDR2 YYEKEE (reference sequence). This CDR3 spans 13 amino acids. V shed 4 bases and J shed 11 bases, with 16 bases lying between them. These data belong to a study of control samples from healthy donors and cancer patients. The data were produced by immunoSEQ multiplex PCR, yet TCRdb's version contains in-frame clones alone and is incomplete. The sample lists roughly 51,000 clones; roughly nine tenths were seen once. V is TRBV5-5 and J is TRBJ1-5; D is uncertain. The source of this sequence is a man in his forties with colorectal cancer. Sequencing was performed on PBMCs. The CDR3: CASSPRILSSQHF. DNA of the CDR3: TGTGCCAGCAGCCCACGAATCCTTTCGTCCCAGCATTTT.